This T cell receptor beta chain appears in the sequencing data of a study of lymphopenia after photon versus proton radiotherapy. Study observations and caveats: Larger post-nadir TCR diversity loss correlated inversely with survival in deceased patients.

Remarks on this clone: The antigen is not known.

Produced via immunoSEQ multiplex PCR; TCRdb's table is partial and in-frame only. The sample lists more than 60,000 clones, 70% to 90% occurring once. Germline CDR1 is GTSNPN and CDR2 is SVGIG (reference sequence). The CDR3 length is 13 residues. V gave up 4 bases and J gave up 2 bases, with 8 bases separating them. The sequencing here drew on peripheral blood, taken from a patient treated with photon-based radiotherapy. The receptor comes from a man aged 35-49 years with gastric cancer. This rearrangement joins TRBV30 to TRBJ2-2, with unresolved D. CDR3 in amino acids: CAWKRINTGELFF. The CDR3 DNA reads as TGTGCCTGGAAACGGATAAACACCGGGGAGCTGTTTTTT.